This T cell receptor beta chain originates from a study of blood T cell repertoires in COVID-19. Study-wide background: T cells, B-cell-depleted T cells, or PBMCs supplied cDNA or gDNA.

Using immunoSEQ multiplex PCR, the repertoire was profiled, and TCRdb retains in-frame clones only, with some absent. The data show 15,000 to 20,000 clones, 65% to 90% seen once. The CDR3 totals 15 residues. Between the trimmed V and J ends, which lost 6 bases and 0 bases, there was a span of 14 bases. Germline values: CDR1 SGHDN, CDR2 FVKESK. This clone occurred once. The clonotype was recovered from an elderly man with acute or convalescent COVID-19. The sequencing input was peripheral blood. V is TRBV14 and J is TRBJ1-1, with D unclear. Here the CDR3 DNA reads TGTGCCAGCAGACCAGAGAGGAACATGAACACTGAAGCTTTCTTT. Translated, it gives CASRPERNMNTEAFF.